The 29 T cell receptor beta chains below were found in one sample sequenced in a study of prognosis after radiotherapy for stage I lung cancer. From genomic DNA, TCR beta CDR3 was amplified by two-round multiplex PCR. The authors ran first-round PCR with primers specific to each TRBV and TRBJ gene. TCRdb independently ran MiXCR on the multiplex PCR reads; one entry per CDR3 protein. The data show tens of thousands of distinct CDR3 sequences, with roughly 35% seen just once and roughly 8.3% held by the top ten. The sequencing used PBMCs, collected before or after stereotactic body radiation therapy (not recorded which). The receptors were sampled from a donor aged 50 or older with non-small cell lung cancer.

This clonotype was recorded many times. The V gene is TRBV7-8, the J gene TRBJ2-2; 7 bases are shared with TRBD1. Germline V CDR1 and CDR2: SGHVS, FQNEAQ. Unmatched junction bases numbered 3, after V lost 1 base and J lost 4 bases. The CDR3 extends over 15 amino acids. The CDR3 DNA is TGTGCCAGCAGCTTAGGCGACAGGGTCACCGGGGAGCTGTTTTTT. This sequence encodes CASSLGDRVTGELFF.

About this clonotype itself: At one of its ends the junction is not consistent with the germline gene, which may arise from a read error. V and J are TRBV12-3 or TRBV12-4 and TRBJ2-6, with 9 positions matching TRBD2. This CDR3 region has 19 residues. In nucleotides, the CDR3 is TGTGCCAGCACTCTTTCCCCCTCAGCGGGGGGCTCTGTGGCCAACGTCCTGACTTTC. Translation: CASTLSPSAGGSVANVLTF.

The table lists this clonotype with many counts. The chain uses TRBV20-1 and TRBJ2-5; D call uncertain. The CDR3 is 12 amino acids. CDR1 is DFQATT and CDR2 is SNEGSKA in the germline V gene (reference sequence). Trimming left V 3 bases short and J 5 bases short, with 10 bases between. The CDR3 here is CSARWGSETQYF. CDR3 in DNA: TGCAGTGCTAGGTGGGGTTCGGAGACCCAGTACTTC.

At least ten counts were recorded for this clonotype. This chain joins TRBV7-2 and TRBJ2-3, with D tentatively TRBD2 (6 bases). CDR3 length equals 14 residues. Per the germline V gene, CDR1 is SGHTA and CDR2 is FQGNSA. The V end was cut by 4 bases, the J end by 4 bases, with 12 bases between. The CDR3 reads CASSSSAGADTQYF. CDR3 DNA: TGTGCCAGCAGCTCTAGCGCCGGGGCAGATACGCAGTATTTT.

This clonotype was counted many times. The rearrangement uses TRBV20-1 and TRBJ2-1; D is unclear. Germline loops: CDR1 DFQATT, CDR2 SNEGSKA (reference sequence). V lost 0 bases and J 0 bases, leaving 15 bases between the germline ends. The CDR3 length is 17 residues. CDR3 sequence: CSARDPGGSSSYNEQFF. The CDR3 coding sequence is TGCAGTGCTAGAGACCCTGGTGGATCTAGCTCCTACAATGAGCAGTTCTTC.

For this clonotype: One end of the junction does not line up with germline, which may come from a read error. The chain employs TRBV6-1 and TRBJ2-4, with D tentatively TRBD2 (6 bases). Germline V CDR1 and CDR2: MNHNS, SASEGT. This CDR3 region has 14 residues. CDR3 DNA sequence: TGTGCCAGCAGCAACGGGAGCGCGGGCAACATCCAGTACTTC. It yields the protein CASSNGSAGNIQYF.

The chain carries TRBV4-3 and TRBJ2-7; 10 nucleotides agree with TRBD1. Germline-derived CDR1 and CDR2 are LGHNA and YSLEER. The J segment lost 5 bases and the V segment lost 10 bases, leaving 23 bases of the junction unmatched. CDR3 length: 18 residues. The CDR3 protein is CAIIQDVVGQGRVDEQYF. The CDR3 bases are TGCGCCATCATCCAAGACGTCGTGGGACAGGGGCGGGTTGACGAGCAGTACTTC.

This chain joins TRBV5-1 and TRBJ2-2; D is unclear. Germline lookup yields CDR1 SGHRS and CDR2 YFSETQ. CDR3 length equals 14 residues. V was pared by 5 bases and J by 1 base, with 9 bases between. The CDR3 nucleotides are TGCGCCAGCAGACGAGCTGAGAACACCGGGGAGCTGTTTTTT. Amino acid sequence: CASRRAENTGELFF.

The V call is TRBV11-3, the J call TRBJ1-2; maybe TRBD1 (5 bases). CDR1 and CDR2 (germline): SGHNT, YENEEA. This CDR3 has 14 residues. The germline V and J ends were trimmed by 0 bases and 7 bases, with 12 bases remaining between them. The CDR3 region has the DNA TGTGCCAGCAGCTTAGATTCCGGGGCCCGTGGCTACACCTTC. Protein: CASSLDSGARGYTF.

Points on this clonotype: A far larger clone is one nucleotide away, so this likely arose from a read error. This CDR3 reads CASSDRLAGGSYNERFF. The CDR3 bases are TGTGCCAGCAGCGACAGACTAGCGGGTGGGTCCTACAATGAGCGGTTCTTC. The V call is TRBV2, the J call TRBJ2-1, with 10 bases identical to TRBD2. The germline V gene has CDR1 SNHLY and CDR2 FYNNEI. The CDR3 contains 17 residues. Drawing the rest from reference TRBV2 and TRBJ2-1, the complete variable domain is EPEVTQTPSHQVTQMGQEVILRCVPISNHLYFYWYRQILGQKVEFLVSFYNNEISEKSEIFDDQFSVERPDGSNFTLKIRSTKLEDSAMYFCASSDRLAGGSYNERFFGPGTRLTVL.

The chain couples TRBV24-1 to TRBJ1-1; 9 nucleotides align to TRBD1. This CDR3 has 15 residues. The junction had 3 bases not matched to a gene; V was cut back by 5 bases and J by 0 bases. The germline V gene encodes CDR1 KGHDR and CDR2 SFDVKD. CDR3 loop: CATSARDRVNTEAFF. CDR3 DNA sequence: TGTGCCACCAGTGCCCGGGACAGGGTGAACACTGAAGCTTTCTTT.

This clonotype was seen many times. This chain joins TRBV12-3 or TRBV12-4 and TRBJ1-5; 7 nucleotides line up with TRBD1. The trim removed 7 bases at V and 11 bases at J, leaving 11 bases unmatched. The CDR3 extends over 13 amino acids. CDR3 sequence reads: CASTRDRVGSQHF. In DNA form, the CDR3 reads TGTGCCAGCACTCGAGACAGGGTGGGGTCCCAGCATTTT.

The chain carries TRBV28 and TRBJ1-5; D is ambiguous. Germline-derived CDR1 and CDR2 are MDHEN and SYDVKM. The ends were cut back, 7 bases at V and 10 bases at J, with 26 bases in the middle. The CDR3 length is 16 residues. This CDR3 reads CASNPRRGWSEHPQHF. Written as DNA, the CDR3 is TGTGCCAGCAACCCTAGGCGGGGATGGAGCGAGCATCCCCAGCATTTT.

This clonotype appeared once. The V and J genes are TRBV2 and TRBJ1-2, with D perhaps TRBD1 (5 bases). CDR1 and CDR2 (germline): SNHLY, FYNNEI. The germline V and J ends were trimmed by 6 bases and 4 bases, with 18 bases remaining between them. The CDR3 consists of 15 residues. CDR3 nucleotide sequence: TGTGCCAGCAGCCCTACAGGTGAAGCAAGCTATGGCTACACCTTC. Translating gives CASSPTGEASYGYTF.

For this clonotype: A single base separates this from a much larger clone, so it may be a read error. The chain uses TRBV4-3 and TRBJ2-1; D not certain. The CDR3 is 14 amino acids. Germline CDR1 LGHNA, CDR2 YSLEER. This chain's CDR3 is CAGRVWSSSNEQFF. The CDR3 DNA follows: TGCGCCGGCAGAGTGTGGTCCTCGAGCAATGAGCAGTTCTTC.

This clonotype appeared many times. The V and J genes are TRBV24-1 and TRBJ2-3; perhaps TRBD2 as D (5 bases). There are 13 residues in the CDR3. V lost 5 bases to trimming and J lost 6 bases, with 11 bases between them. Germline assignment: CDR1 KGHDR and CDR2 SFDVKD. The DNA of the CDR3 is TGTGCCACCAGTGTCAGGCGGGCGGATACGCAGTATTTT. It is translated as CATSVRRADTQYF.

A word on this clonotype: A much bigger clone sits one base away, suggesting this may be a read error. The V call is TRBV6-6, the J call TRBJ1-1, with TRBD1 as a possible D gene (5 bases). The CDR3 runs to 16 residues. CDR1 and CDR2 from the germline V gene are MNHNY and SVGAGI (reference sequence). This chain's CDR3 is CVSSFRTGTVNTEAFF. The CDR3 DNA follows: TGTGTCAGCAGTTTTCGGACCGGGACTGTGAACACTGAAGCTTTCTTT.

By share, this clonotype counts as medium-sized. V is TRBV30 and J is TRBJ1-2; the D gene is possibly TRBD1 (6 bases). The germline V gene encodes CDR1 GTSNPN and CDR2 SVGIG (reference sequence). The CDR3 consists of 12 residues. V gave up 5 bases and J gave up 7 bases, with 14 bases separating them. The CDR3 sequence is CAWAITDSGYTF. The CDR3 DNA sequence: TGTGCCTGGGCGATTACGGACAGTGGCTACACCTTC. Together with reference TRBV30 and TRBJ1-2, the CDR3 gives the full variable domain: SQTIHQWPATLVQPVGSPLSLECTVEGTSNPNLYWYRQAAGRGLQLLFYSVGIGQISSEVPQNLSASRPQDRQFILSSKKLLLSDSGFYLCAWAITDSGYTFGSGTRLTVV.

The sample holds many counts of this clonotype. V gene TRBV11-1 combines with J gene TRBJ2-2; D not resolved. This CDR3 has 14 residues. Germline values: CDR1 SGHAT, CDR2 FQDESV (reference sequence). Trimming left V 1 base short and J 0 bases short, with 3 bases between. The CDR3 region is CASSLEANTGELFF. The CDR3 DNA follows: TGTGCCAGCAGCTTAGAAGCGAACACCGGGGAGCTGTTTTTT.

The sample holds many counts of this clonotype. V gene TRBV19 combines with J gene TRBJ2-3; 7 positions match TRBD2. This CDR3 comprises 19 residues. The germline gives CDR1 LNHDA, CDR2 SQIVND (reference sequence). Trimming removed 5 bases from V and 2 bases from J; junction bases left unmatched: 19. CDR3 sequence reads: CASSGGDFLAEAVTDTQYF. DNA for the CDR3: TGTGCCAGTAGTGGGGGGGACTTTTTGGCGGAGGCCGTCACAGATACGCAGTATTTT.

A remark on this clonotype: A clone one base away is much larger, so this may be a read error. This chain connects TRBV28 to TRBJ1-4; D unresolved. Looked up from germline, CDR1 is MDHEN and CDR2 is SYDVKM. This CDR3 is 10 amino acids long. V lost 9 bases to trimming and J lost 8 bases, with 7 bases between them. The CDR3: CARSREKLFF. The CDR3 DNA reads TGTGCCAGAAGCCGCGAAAAACTGTTTTTT.

This clonotype was detected ten times or more. The genes are TRBV5-5 and TRBJ1-3; D ambiguous. This CDR3 comprises 13 residues. Trimming cost V 9 bases and J 4 bases, with 14 bases left between them. The germline V gene encodes CDR1 SGHKS and CDR2 YYEKEE (reference sequence). CDR3 nucleotide sequence: TGTGCCACCGCGCCAACTGCAGGAAACACCATATATTTT. This gives the protein CATAPTAGNTIYF.

As regards this clonotype: The junction departs from germline at one end; a sequencing error may be responsible. The rearrangement links TRBV6-2 or TRBV6-3 to TRBJ2-7; D possibly corresponds to TRBD2 (5 bases). The CDR3 is 17 amino acids. CDR1 and CDR2 (germline): MNHEY, SVGEGT. The CDR3: CASSYLPRGQDGNEQCF. Written as DNA, the CDR3 is TGTGCCAGCAGTTACCTCCCACGGGGTCAGGACGGCAACGAGCAGTGCTTC.

As concerns this clonotype: This sequence is one base from a far larger clone and is likely a read error. This chain joins TRBV6-4 and TRBJ1-2, with D maybe TRBD1 (5 bases). From germline, CDR1 is MRHNA and CDR2 SNTAGT. The CDR3 sequence is 12 residues long. The CDR3 nucleotides read TGTGTCAGCAGCAACGGGGGCTATGGCTACACCTTC. Its translation is CVSSNGGYGYTF.

This clonotype was seen at least ten times. The gene calls are TRBV7-2 and TRBJ1-1; D unresolved. The CDR3 consists of 12 residues. Germline CDR1 SGHTA, CDR2 FQGNSA. The V end was cut by 6 bases, the J end by 8 bases, with 13 bases between. DNA for the CDR3: TGTGCCAGCAGTCACTGGACTGGAGAAGCTTTCTTT. It is translated as CASSHWTGEAFF.

Many counts were recorded for this clonotype. The chain couples TRBV6-1 to TRBJ2-1, with TRBD2 matching 9 bases. This CDR3 contains 18 residues. V shed 4 bases and J 2 bases; nucleotides not matched to a gene: 12. The germline V gene encodes CDR1 MNHNS and CDR2 SASEGT. The CDR3 sequence: CASSGDVAGEPTYNEQFF. For the CDR3, the DNA is TGTGCCAGCAGTGGGGACGTAGCGGGAGAGCCTACCTACAATGAGCAGTTCTTC.

Details on this clonotype: A far larger clone is a single base away, which makes a read error likely. This chain uses TRBV14 with TRBJ2-7; D remains unclear. In germline, CDR1 is SGHDN, CDR2 FVKESK. V lost 7 bases and J lost 4, with 17 bases in between. The CDR3 is made up of 14 amino acids. CDR3 sequence (DNA): TGTGCCAGCACCGTCGGGCCCTGGGTTTACGAGCAGTACTTC. It encodes CASTVGPWVYEQYF.

For this clonotype: Relative to the germline gene, one junction end is altered; a read error may explain this. The chain carries TRBV11-2 and TRBJ2-5; D is perhaps TRBD2 (5 bases). Germline loops: CDR1 SGHAT, CDR2 FQNNGV. The CDR3 is 16 amino acids. Written as DNA, the CDR3 is TGTGCCAGCAGCCCGGTGGACTGTTTGGGAACAGAGACCCAGTATTTC. Its translation is CASSPVDCLGTETQYF.

In its sample, this clonotype was seen many times. V and J are TRBV2 and TRBJ1-1, with 10 bases lining up with TRBD1. In germline, CDR1 is SNHLY, CDR2 FYNNEI. The CDR3 loop spans 14 amino acids. Germline trimming cut 10 bases from V and 1 base from J; bases unmatched to any gene: 6. The CDR3 reads CATQRDRGNTEAFF. The CDR3 nucleotides are TGTGCCACCCAGAGGGACAGGGGGAACACTGAAGCTTTCTTT.